Each of the 4 T cell receptor beta chains below was sequenced from the same sample in a study of blood T cells in healthy people across ages. Through a sample-barcoded 5' primer and a J-beta primer mix, a second PCR was run for roughly 7 to 11 cycles. TCRdb analysed the 5' RACE reads with MiXCR anew, one entry per CDR3 protein. The sample contains approximately 1.5 million distinct CDR3 sequences, approximately 43% of which appear only once. Sequencing input: blood. The source is a young woman in good health.

V and J are TRBV7-9 and TRBJ2-1; D not certain. The DNA matches TRBJ2-7 better at its end, which makes the J call doubtful. Germline assignment: CDR1 SEHNR and CDR2 FQNEAQ (reference sequence). The CDR3 length is 15 residues. This CDR3 is CASSFPYSSYNEQYF. CDR3 sequence (DNA): TGTGCCAGCAGCTTCCCGTACAGCTCCTACAATGAGCAGTACTTC.

The CDR3 DNA follows: TGTGCCAGCAGCCAAGTCTCCAGCGGGAGCCCCTACGAGCAGTACTTC. This codes for CASSQVSSGSPYEQYF. The chain uses TRBV4-2 and TRBJ2-7; 8 bases line up with TRBD2. Germline lookup yields CDR1 LGHNA and CDR2 YNFKEQ. The CDR3 length is 16 residues. Trimming took 1 base from V and 2 from J; bases not matched to a gene: 7.

DNA for the CDR3: TGTGCCAGCAGCAAACCCGGGGACGCGAACACCGGGGAGCTGTTTTTT. It specifies CASSKPGDANTGELFF. The chain joins TRBV21-1 to TRBJ2-2; the table's D call TRBD1 went unverified against the DNA. TRBV21-1 is termed a pseudogene. The CDR3 extends over 16 amino acids.

There are a few counts of this clonotype. V usage is TRBV28 and J usage is TRBJ2-3; the D is unclear. This CDR3 is 14 amino acids long. Germline-derived CDR1 and CDR2 are MDHEN and SYDVKM. The V end lost 6 bases, the J end lost 1 base, and 11 bases lay between the germline ends. The CDR3, as DNA: TGTGCCAGCAGACTTGACGGACGCACAGATACGCAGTATTTT. It encodes CASRLDGRTDTQYF. Full variable domain (outside the CDR3, taken from reference TRBV28 and TRBJ2-3): DVKVTQSSRYLVKRTGEKVFLECVQDMDHENMFWYRQDPGLGLRLIYFSYDVKMKEKGDIPEGYSVSREKKERFSLILESASTNQTSMYLCASRLDGRTDTQYFGPGTRLTVL.